The next 30 T cell receptor beta chains were all read from a single sample in a study of radiotherapy plus CTLA-4 blockade in lung cancer. The protocol was immunoSEQ multiplex PCR, while the TCRdb copy is restricted to in-frame clones and leaves out a portion. Here the sample spans 53,000 or so clones, about 72% being singletons. The material sequenced was peripheral blood, taken from a patient treated with radiotherapy plus ipilimumab. These receptors all stem from a human donor with non-small cell lung cancer who had stable disease on radiotherapy plus ipilimumab.

The rearrangement uses TRBV6-5 and TRBJ1-5; D perhaps matches TRBD1 (6 bases). CDR1 is MNHEY and CDR2 is SVGAGI in the germline V gene. Trimming removed 6 bases from V and 4 bases from J, with 13 bases in between. The CDR3 length is 14 residues. The CDR3 DNA sequence: TGTGCCAGCAGGGGAATTCAGGGGAATCAGCCCCAGCATTTT. It codes for CASRGIQGNQPQHF.

This chain connects TRBV6-4 to TRBJ1-6, with TRBD1 as a possible D gene (5 bases). This CDR3 has 14 residues. Trimming took off 3 bases at V and 4 bases at J, with 7 bases between the two ends. Germline lookup yields CDR1 MRHNA and CDR2 SNTAGT. Here the CDR3 DNA reads TGTGCCAGCAGTGAGGGACCGTATAATTCACCCCTCCACTTT. As protein: CASSEGPYNSPLHF.

This chain joins TRBV7-8 and TRBJ2-1; the D gene could be TRBD1 or TRBD2 (5 bases each). Trimming shortened V by 5 bases and J by 2 bases, and 16 bases separated the two germline ends. Germline CDR1 and CDR2: SGHVS and FQNEAQ. CDR3 length: 16 amino acids. In DNA form, the CDR3 reads TGTGCCAGCAGCCCTTTGTATAGAGGGGCCTACAATGAGCAGTTCTTC. This translates into CASSPLYRGAYNEQFF.

For the CDR3, the DNA is TGTGCCAGCACCCGTTTGGCGGGGGGCGCAGATACGCAGTATTTT. It is translated as CASTRLAGGADTQYF. The genes are TRBV7-2 and TRBJ2-3; 8 bases align to TRBD2. The CDR3 runs 15 residues. V was pared by 7 bases and J by 4 bases, with 10 bases of the junction left unmatched. CDR1 is SGHTA, CDR2 FQGNSA, per germline.

This chain connects TRBV10-3 to TRBJ2-5; D possibly uses TRBD1 or TRBD2 (5 bases each). The V gene's germline CDR1 is ENHRY and CDR2 SYGVKD. The germline V and J ends were trimmed by 2 bases and 4 bases, with 8 bases remaining between them. This CDR3 spans 13 amino acids. The CDR3 loop reads CAISEAGRETQYF. The CDR3, as DNA: TGTGCCATCAGTGAGGCAGGGAGAGAGACCCAGTACTTC.

This clone appeared a single time. This likely came from a read error, as a far larger clone is one base away. V usage is TRBV6-4 and J usage is TRBJ1-1; 7 bases line up with TRBD1. Germline lookup yields CDR1 MRHNA and CDR2 SNTAGT. CDR3 length equals 14 residues. CDR3 in amino acids: CASSLTTGNSEAFF. Written as DNA, the CDR3 is TGTGCCAGCAGTTTAACGACAGGGAACTCTGAAGCTTTCTTT.

This clone was seen only once. The gene calls are TRBV5-1 and TRBJ2-2; weak D call: TRBD1 (6 bases). The V gene's germline CDR1 is SGHRS and CDR2 YFSETQ. The CDR3 is 14 amino acids. Trimming stripped 3 bases from V and 6 bases from J, with 12 bases between. The CDR3 nucleotides are TGCGCCAGCAGCTCGCAGGGGACGGCCGGGGAGCTGTTTTTT. The encoded protein is CASSSQGTAGELFF.

This clone was seen once. V gene TRBV30 combines with J gene TRBJ1-2; no clear D gene. Trimming stripped 2 bases from V and 6 bases from J, with 7 bases between. CDR3 size: 11 residues. CDR1 is GTSNPN, CDR2 SVGIG, per germline (reference sequence). CDR3: CAWSTGNGYTF. The CDR3 DNA sequence: TGTGCCTGGAGTACTGGGAATGGCTACACCTTC.

The V call is TRBV18, the J call TRBJ1-2; D not certain. Germline values: CDR1 KGHSH, CDR2 LQKENI. CDR3 length equals 13 residues. Deletions cut 1 base from V and 8 bases from J, with 11 bases between. CDR3 coding DNA: TGTGCCAGCTCACCACACTCCCTATCCGGCTACACCTTC. This codes for CASSPHSLSGYTF.

This chain connects TRBV5-1 to TRBJ2-7; TRBD1 might be the D (6 bases). V was cut by 5 bases and J by 5 bases, with 17 bases left in between. This CDR3 is 14 amino acids long. The germline V gene has CDR1 SGHRS and CDR2 YFSETQ. The CDR3 region is CASRRDIDFHEQYF. In DNA form, the CDR3 reads TGCGCCAGCAGACGGGACATTGATTTCCACGAGCAGTACTTC.

The chain recombines TRBV2 with TRBJ1-5, with 9 nucleotides matching TRBD1. The junction had 11 bases not matched to a gene; V was cut back by 4 bases and J by 7 bases. This CDR3 region has 16 residues. CDR1 and CDR2 from the germline V gene are SNHLY and FYNNEI. The CDR3 DNA reads as TGTGCCAGCAGTGCCCCCGAGACAGGGGGAATGCAGCCCCAGCATTTT. Translating it yields CASSAPETGGMQPQHF.

The genes are TRBV19 and TRBJ1-5, with TRBD1 as a possible D gene (6 bases). CDR3 size: 14 residues. In germline, CDR1 is LNHDA, CDR2 SQIVND (reference sequence). V lost 7 bases and J 3 bases, leaving 13 bases between the germline ends. The CDR3 loop reads CASTYTGPNQPQHF. DNA of the CDR3: TGTGCCAGTACCTATACAGGGCCCAATCAGCCCCAGCATTTT.

This chain connects TRBV19 to TRBJ2-3; no clear D. CDR3 size: 14 residues. The germline V gene encodes CDR1 LNHDA and CDR2 SQIVND (reference sequence). The germline V and J ends were trimmed by 7 bases and 0 bases, with 11 bases remaining between them. The DNA of the CDR3 is TGTGCCAGTAAAACCACATCTAGCACAGATACGCAGTATTTT. Protein sequence: CASKTTSSTDTQYF.

The chain combines TRBV5-4 with TRBJ2-1, with 7 bases aligning to TRBD1. From germline, CDR1 is SGHNT and CDR2 YYREEE (reference sequence). The J segment lost 4 bases and the V segment lost 2 bases, leaving 6 bases of the junction unmatched. This CDR3 spans 15 amino acids. The CDR3 sequence is CASSFTGVVYNEQFF. CDR3 DNA sequence: TGTGCCAGCAGCTTCACAGGGGTAGTGTACAATGAGCAGTTCTTC.

The chain uses TRBV6-4 and TRBJ1-1; D is possibly TRBD1 (5 bases). The CDR3 sequence is 16 residues long. CDR1 and CDR2 (germline): MRHNA, SNTAGT. Trimming stripped 0 bases from V and 3 bases from J, with 14 bases between. This chain's CDR3 is CASSDSDQGPYTEAFF. The CDR3, as DNA: TGTGCCAGCAGTGACTCGGATCAGGGCCCCTACACTGAAGCTTTCTTT.

CDR3 nucleotide sequence: TGTGCCAGCAGGGGAGGGTTGAACACTGAAGCTTTCTTT. It is translated as CASRGGLNTEAFF. The chain couples TRBV6-1 to TRBJ1-1; D remains unclear. The CDR3 contains 13 residues. Germline V gene lookup returns CDR1 MNHNS and CDR2 SASEGT. V was cut by 6 bases and J by 0 bases, with 8 bases left in between.

V and J are TRBV5-6 and TRBJ1-5; D unresolved. Germline loops: CDR1 SGHDT, CDR2 YYEEEE. The V end was cut by 1 base, the J end by 1 base, with 9 bases between. The CDR3 runs to 15 residues. The CDR3: CASSLWQTSNQPQHF. The CDR3 nucleotides are TGTGCCAGCAGCTTGTGGCAGACGAGCAATCAGCCCCAGCATTTT.

The rearrangement joins TRBV28 to TRBJ1-1; D call uncertain. The CDR3 contains 13 residues. Germline V lookup: CDR1 MDHEN, CDR2 SYDVKM. The V and J ends lost 5 bases and 11 bases respectively, with 18 bases between them. The CDR3 nucleotides read TGTGCCAGCAGTCCTCGGGGAGCGGTGAGTGCTTTCTTT. Protein product: CASSPRGAVSAFF.

The chain has TRBV5-1 and TRBJ1-6, with D possibly being TRBD1 (6 bases). CDR3 size: 14 residues. Between the trimmed V and J ends, which lost 0 bases and 10 bases, there was a span of 11 bases. The germline CDR1 and CDR2 sequences are SGHRS and YFSETQ. The CDR3 region is CASSLGDIFSPLHF. Written as DNA, the CDR3 is TGCGCCAGCAGCTTGGGGGACATTTTCTCACCCCTCCACTTT.

The chain employs TRBV29-1 and TRBJ1-2; a possible D gene is TRBD1 (5 bases). The length of the CDR3 is 12 residues. Germline-derived CDR1 and CDR2 are SQVTM and ANQGSEA. The ends were cut back, 8 bases at V and 2 bases at J, with 12 bases in the middle. The chain's CDR3 is CSTQGENYGYTF. In DNA, the CDR3 is TGCAGCACTCAAGGGGAAAACTATGGCTACACCTTC. Complete variable domain (other parts from reference TRBV29-1 and TRBJ1-2): SAVISQKPSRDICQRGTSLTIQCQVDSQVTMMFWYRQQPGQSLTLIATANQGSEATYESGFVIDKFPISRPNLTFSTLTVSNMSPEDSSIYLCSTQGENYGYTFGSGTRLTVV.

V is TRBV9 and J is TRBJ2-5; 11 positions match TRBD2. Trimming cost V 2 bases and J 3 bases; bases outside gene matches: 6. Per germline, CDR1 SGDLS and CDR2 YYNGEE. The CDR3 runs 16 residues. This chain's CDR3 is CASSVIAGGLEETQYF. CDR3 coding DNA: TGTGCCAGCAGCGTTATAGCGGGGGGGCTTGAAGAGACCCAGTACTTC.

The V and J genes are TRBV5-1 and TRBJ2-5; TRBD1 might be the D (6 bases). Germline loops: CDR1 SGHRS, CDR2 YFSETQ. The CDR3 runs 15 residues. The germline V and J ends were trimmed by 0 bases and 0 bases, with 9 bases remaining between them. The CDR3 DNA is TGCGCCAGCAGCTTGGCCGGGACACACCAAGAGACCCAGTACTTC. Protein sequence: CASSLAGTHQETQYF.

In this sample, this clone turned up once. The chain is built from TRBV4-1 and TRBJ1-4; TRBD1 agrees at 9 bases. Trimming at V came to 2 bases and at J to 5 bases, leaving 9 bases not matched to a gene. CDR1 is MGHRA and CDR2 is YSYEKL in the germline V gene. The CDR3 is 17 amino acids. Here the CDR3 reads CASSQPTGGLRNEKLFF. DNA of the CDR3: TGCGCCAGCAGCCAACCCACAGGGGGCCTTAGAAATGAAAAACTGTTTTTT.

The genes are TRBV7-3 and TRBJ2-3; 8 bases line up with TRBD2. CDR3 length: 16 residues. Germline CDR1 SGHTA, CDR2 FQGTGA. With 5 bases clipped from V and 2 bases from J, the junction kept 9 bases outside the gene matches. The CDR3 nucleotides are TGTGCCAGCAGCGAAACTAGCGGACCCCTCACAGATACGCAGTATTTT. Its translation: CASSETSGPLTDTQYF.

The chain recombines TRBV4-1 with TRBJ2-3; 10 bases map to TRBD2. The CDR3 totals 17 residues. The junction had 8 bases not matched to a gene; V was cut back by 0 bases and J by 5 bases. Germline CDR1 and CDR2: MGHRA and YSYEKL. CDR3 coding DNA: TGCGCCAGCAGCCAAGAGCCCGGGCTAGCGGGGGTAGATACGCAGTATTTT. Protein sequence: CASSQEPGLAGVDTQYF.

V is TRBV10-2 and J is TRBJ1-2, with D unclear. Germline V gives CDR1 WSHSY, CDR2 SAAADI. V was cut by 2 bases and J by 4 bases, with 11 bases left in between. This CDR3 contains 14 residues. The CDR3 spells CASSEAPALYGYTF. CDR3 bases: TGCGCCAGCAGTGAGGCTCCAGCCCTCTATGGCTACACCTTC.

This clone has a handful of counts. The genes are TRBV21-1 and TRBJ1-3; the table's TRBD1 call for D was not verified on the DNA. TRBV21-1 is annotated as a pseudogene. The length of the CDR3 is 17 residues. The CDR3 DNA follows: TGTGCCAGCAGCACCAAAGACAGGGAACACTCTGGAAACACCATATATTTT. Protein sequence: CASSTKDREHSGNTIYF.

The chain joins TRBV7-8 to TRBJ2-3; the match to TRBD2 covers 8 bases. The CDR3 extends over 15 amino acids. V trimming: 5 bases; J trimming: 6 bases; junction bases outside the gene matches: 10. Germline CDR1 reads SGHVS; CDR2 reads FQNEAQ. The CDR3 region has the DNA TGTGCCAGCAGCCCTCGGGGGGGCTCTATTGATACGCAGTATTTT. Amino acid sequence: CASSPRGGSIDTQYF.

V is TRBV30 and J is TRBJ2-5; maybe TRBD1 (5 bases). The V end lost 4 bases, the J end lost 4 bases, and 16 bases lay between the germline ends. The germline CDR1 and CDR2 sequences are GTSNPN and SVGIG (reference sequence). The CDR3 is 14 amino acids. The DNA for the CDR3 is TGTGCCTGGACCGGTTTTAGGGGATCAGAGACCCAGTACTTC. It encodes CAWTGFRGSETQYF.

A single count supports this clone. V and J are TRBV5-1 and TRBJ1-1; TRBD1 is a possible D gene (6 bases). With 6 bases removed from V and 0 bases from J, the gap between germline ends came to 15 bases. Germline V gene data show CDR1 as SGHRS and CDR2 as YFSETQ. This CDR3 has 15 amino acids. Here the CDR3 DNA reads TGCGCCAGCAACACCGAGGGACACATGAACACTGAAGCTTTCTTT. Its protein product is CASNTEGHMNTEAFF.